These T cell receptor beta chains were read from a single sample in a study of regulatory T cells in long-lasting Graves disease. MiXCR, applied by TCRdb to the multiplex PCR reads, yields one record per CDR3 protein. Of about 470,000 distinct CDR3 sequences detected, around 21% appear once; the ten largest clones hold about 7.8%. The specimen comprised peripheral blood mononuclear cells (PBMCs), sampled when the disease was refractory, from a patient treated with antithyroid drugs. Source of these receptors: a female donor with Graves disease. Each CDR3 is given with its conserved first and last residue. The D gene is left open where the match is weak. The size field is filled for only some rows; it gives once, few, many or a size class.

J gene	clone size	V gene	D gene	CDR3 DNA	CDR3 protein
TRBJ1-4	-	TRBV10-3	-	TGTGCCATCAACGGGGGGGCTGGTGAAAAACTGTTTTTT	CAINGGAGEKLFF
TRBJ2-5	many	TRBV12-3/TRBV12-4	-	TGTGCCAGCAGTTTACCGGTGTGGGGTGAGACCCAGTACTTC	CASSLPVWGETQYF
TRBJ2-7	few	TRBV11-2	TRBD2	TGTGCCAGCAGCTTAGCTCCCACTTCGGGGGGGGAAACCTACGAGCAGTACTTC	CASSLAPTSGGETYEQYF
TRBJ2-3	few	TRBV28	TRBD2	TGTGCCAGCACAAGCGGGGAGAGGAAGGGAGATACGCAGTATTTT	CASTSGERKGDTQYF
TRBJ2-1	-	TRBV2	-	TGTGCCAGCGTTACGGGCAGCTCCTACAATGAGCAGTTCTTC	CASVTGSSYNEQFF
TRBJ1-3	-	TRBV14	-	TGTGCCAGCAGCCAAGAAGGGACGGTTGGAAACACCATATATTTT	CASSQEGTVGNTIYF
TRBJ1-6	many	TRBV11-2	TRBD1	TGTGCCAGCAGCTTAGTCAGGACAGGCCGCGGGGGATCACCCCTCCACTTT	CASSLVRTGRGGSPLHF
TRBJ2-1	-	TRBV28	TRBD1	TGTGCCAGCACCCCCAGGGGGTACAATGAGCAGTTCTTC	CASTPRGYNEQFF
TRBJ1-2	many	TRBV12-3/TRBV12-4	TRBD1	TGTGCCAGCGCGACGGGACAGGCTTACTATGGCTACACCTTC	CASATGQAYYGYTF
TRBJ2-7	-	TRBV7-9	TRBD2	TGTGCCAGCAGCATCACTAGCGGGAGGGCATACGAGCAGTACTTC	CASSITSGRAYEQYF